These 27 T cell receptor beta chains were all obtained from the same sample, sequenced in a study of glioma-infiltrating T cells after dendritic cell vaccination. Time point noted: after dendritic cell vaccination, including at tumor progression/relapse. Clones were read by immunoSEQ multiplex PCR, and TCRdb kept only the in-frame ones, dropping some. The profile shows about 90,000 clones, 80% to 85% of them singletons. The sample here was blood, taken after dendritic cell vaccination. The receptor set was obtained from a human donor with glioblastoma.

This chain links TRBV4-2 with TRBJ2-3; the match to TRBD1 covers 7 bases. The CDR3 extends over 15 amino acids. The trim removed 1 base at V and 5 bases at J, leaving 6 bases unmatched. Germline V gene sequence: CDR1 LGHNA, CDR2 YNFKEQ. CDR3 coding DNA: TGTGCCAGCAGCCAAGGGGACAGTAGTCAAGATACGCAGTATTTT. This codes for CASSQGDSSQDTQYF.

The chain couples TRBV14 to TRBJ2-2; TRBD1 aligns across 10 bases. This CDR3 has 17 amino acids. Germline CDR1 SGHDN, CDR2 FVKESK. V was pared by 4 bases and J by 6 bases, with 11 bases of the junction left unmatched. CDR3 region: CASSPPFGTGEAGELFF. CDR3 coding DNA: TGTGCCAGCAGCCCTCCTTTTGGGACAGGGGAAGCCGGGGAGCTGTTTTTT.

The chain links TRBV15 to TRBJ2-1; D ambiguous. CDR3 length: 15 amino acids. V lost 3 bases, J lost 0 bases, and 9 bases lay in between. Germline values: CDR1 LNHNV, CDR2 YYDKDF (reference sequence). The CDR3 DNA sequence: TGTGCCACCAGCAGGACAAGAGACTCCTACAATGAGCAGTTCTTC. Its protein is CATSRTRDSYNEQFF.

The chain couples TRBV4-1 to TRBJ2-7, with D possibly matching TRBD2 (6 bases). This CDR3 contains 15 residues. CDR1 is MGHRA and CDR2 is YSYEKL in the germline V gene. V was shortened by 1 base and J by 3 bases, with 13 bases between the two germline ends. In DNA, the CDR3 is TGCGCCAGCAGCCAAGTCACCGTGGGAGGCTACGAGCAGTACTTC. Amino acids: CASSQVTVGGYEQYF.

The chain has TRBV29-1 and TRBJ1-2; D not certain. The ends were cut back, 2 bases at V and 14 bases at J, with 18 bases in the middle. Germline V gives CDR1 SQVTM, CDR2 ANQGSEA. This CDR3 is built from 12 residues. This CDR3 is CSVESSRAGRTF. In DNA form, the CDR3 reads TGCAGCGTTGAAAGTTCGCGGGCAGGTCGAACCTTC.

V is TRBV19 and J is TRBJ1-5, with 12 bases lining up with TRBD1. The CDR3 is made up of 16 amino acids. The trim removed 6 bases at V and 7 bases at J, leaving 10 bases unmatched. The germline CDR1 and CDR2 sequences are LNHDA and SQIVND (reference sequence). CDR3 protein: CASRATGTGGRQPQHF. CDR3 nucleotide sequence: TGTGCCAGTAGAGCCACCGGGACAGGGGGCAGGCAGCCCCAGCATTTT.

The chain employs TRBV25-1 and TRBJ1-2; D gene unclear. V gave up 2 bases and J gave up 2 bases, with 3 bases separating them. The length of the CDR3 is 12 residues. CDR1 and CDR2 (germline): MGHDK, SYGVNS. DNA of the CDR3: TGTGCCAGCAGTGAACAGAACTATGGCTACACCTTC. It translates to CASSEQNYGYTF.

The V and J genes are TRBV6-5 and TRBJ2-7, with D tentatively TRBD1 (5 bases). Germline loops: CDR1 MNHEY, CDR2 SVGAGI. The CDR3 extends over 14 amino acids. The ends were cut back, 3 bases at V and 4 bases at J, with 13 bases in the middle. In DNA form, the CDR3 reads TGTGCCAGCAGTTATACAGGAACCCCATACGAGCAGTACTTC. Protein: CASSYTGTPYEQYF.

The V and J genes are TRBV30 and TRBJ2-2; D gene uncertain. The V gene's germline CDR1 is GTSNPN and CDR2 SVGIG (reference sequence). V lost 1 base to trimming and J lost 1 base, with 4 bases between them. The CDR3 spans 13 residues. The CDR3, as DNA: TGTGCCTGGAGTGCAGAGAACACCGGGGAGCTGTTTTTT. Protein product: CAWSAENTGELFF.

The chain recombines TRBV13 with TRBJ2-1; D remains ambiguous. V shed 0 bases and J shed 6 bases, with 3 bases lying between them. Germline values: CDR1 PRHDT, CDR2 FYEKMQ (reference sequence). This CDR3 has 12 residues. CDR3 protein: CASSLGLNEQFF. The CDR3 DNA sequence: TGTGCCAGCAGCTTAGGCCTCAATGAGCAGTTCTTC.

The CDR3 region has the DNA TGTGCCAGCAGCAACCTGGGACAGGCATTCTCCTATAATTCACCCCTCCACTTT. This gives the protein CASSNLGQAFSYNSPLHF. The rearrangement joins TRBV11-2 to TRBJ1-6; 8 bases match TRBD1. This CDR3 comprises 18 residues. V was pared by 5 bases and J by 0 bases, with 9 bases of the junction left unmatched. Germline CDR1 reads SGHAT; CDR2 reads FQNNGV.

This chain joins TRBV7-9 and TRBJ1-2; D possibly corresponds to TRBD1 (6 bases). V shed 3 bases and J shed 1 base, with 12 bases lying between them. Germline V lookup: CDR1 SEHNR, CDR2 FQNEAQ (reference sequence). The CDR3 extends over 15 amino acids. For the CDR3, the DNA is TGTGCCAGCAGCTTTCGGGACAAAGATAACTATGGCTACACCTTC. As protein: CASSFRDKDNYGYTF.

CDR3 sequence reads: CASSIIGGGRTDTQYF. The DNA for the CDR3 is TGTGCCAGTAGTATAATCGGCGGGGGCCGCACAGATACGCAGTATTTT. This sequence joins TRBV19 and TRBJ2-3, with a weak D call TRBD2 (7 bases). In germline, CDR1 is LNHDA, CDR2 SQIVND (reference sequence). V was clipped by 2 bases and J by 1 base, with 13 bases between them. This CDR3 has 16 amino acids.

This chain's CDR3 is CASSSYGDMNTEAFF. The DNA of the CDR3 is TGTGCCAGCAGTTCCTACGGTGACATGAACACTGAAGCTTTCTTT. The chain employs TRBV28 and TRBJ1-1; D unresolved. Trimming removed 4 bases at V and 0 bases at J, with 12 bases between. The CDR3 totals 15 residues. Germline V gene data show CDR1 as MDHEN and CDR2 as SYDVKM.

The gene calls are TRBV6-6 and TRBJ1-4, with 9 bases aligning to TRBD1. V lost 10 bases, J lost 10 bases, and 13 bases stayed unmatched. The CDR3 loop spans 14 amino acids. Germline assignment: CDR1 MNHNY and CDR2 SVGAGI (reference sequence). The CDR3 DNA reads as TGTGCCACCAGACAGGGGGTGGTAGTCGGAAAACTGTTTTTT. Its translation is CATRQGVVVGKLFF.

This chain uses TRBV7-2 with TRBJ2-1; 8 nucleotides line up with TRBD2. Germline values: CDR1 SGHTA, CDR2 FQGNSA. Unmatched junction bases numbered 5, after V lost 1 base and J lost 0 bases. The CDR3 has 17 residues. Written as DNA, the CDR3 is TGTGCCAGCAGCTTAGTGGACAGCGGGAGCTCCTACAATGAGCAGTTCTTC. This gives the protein CASSLVDSGSSYNEQFF.

CDR3 in amino acids: CASIGVGTRFTEAFF. Here the CDR3 DNA reads TGTGCCAGCATAGGTGTAGGGACACGATTCACTGAAGCTTTCTTT. V and J are TRBV2 and TRBJ1-1, with D perhaps matching TRBD1 (6 bases). The CDR3 contains 15 residues. The V gene's germline CDR1 is SNHLY and CDR2 FYNNEI. V was cut by 7 bases and J by 4 bases, with 19 bases left in between. Together with reference TRBV2 and TRBJ1-1, the CDR3 gives the full variable domain: EPEVTQTPSHQVTQMGQEVILRCVPISNHLYFYWYRQILGQKVEFLVSFYNNEISEKSEIFDDQFSVERPDGSNFTLKIRSTKLEDSAMYFCASIGVGTRFTEAFFGQGTRLTVV.

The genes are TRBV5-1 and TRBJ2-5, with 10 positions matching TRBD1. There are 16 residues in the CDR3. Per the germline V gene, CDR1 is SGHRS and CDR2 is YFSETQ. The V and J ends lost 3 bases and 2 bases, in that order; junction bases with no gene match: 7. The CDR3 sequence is CASSWGTGDGQETQYF. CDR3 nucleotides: TGCGCCAGCAGCTGGGGGACAGGGGATGGTCAAGAGACCCAGTACTTC.

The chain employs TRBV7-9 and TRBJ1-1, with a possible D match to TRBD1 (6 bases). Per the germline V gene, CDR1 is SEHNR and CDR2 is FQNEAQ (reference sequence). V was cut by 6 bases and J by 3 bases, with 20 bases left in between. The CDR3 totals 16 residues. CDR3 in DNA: TGTGCCAGCAGTAACTTACAGGGAAAGACGGACACTGAAGCTTTCTTT. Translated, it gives CASSNLQGKTDTEAFF.

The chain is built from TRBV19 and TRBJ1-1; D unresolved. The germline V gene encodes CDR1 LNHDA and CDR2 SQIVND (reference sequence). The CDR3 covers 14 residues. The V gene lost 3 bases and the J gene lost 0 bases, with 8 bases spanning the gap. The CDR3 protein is CASSIREMNTEAFF. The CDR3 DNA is TGTGCCAGTAGTATCCGGGAGATGAACACTGAAGCTTTCTTT. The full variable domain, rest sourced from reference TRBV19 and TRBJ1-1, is DGGITQSPKYLFRKEGQNVTLSCEQNLNHDAMYWYRQDPGQGLRLIYYSQIVNDFQKGDIAEGYSVSREKKESFPLTVTSAQKNPTAFYLCASSIREMNTEAFFGQGTRLTVV.

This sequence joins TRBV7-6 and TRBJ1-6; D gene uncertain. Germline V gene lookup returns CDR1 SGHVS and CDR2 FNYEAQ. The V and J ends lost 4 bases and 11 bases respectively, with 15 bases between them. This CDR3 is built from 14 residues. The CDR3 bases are TGTGCCAGCAGCTCCGAGGGATCCGGGACACCCCTCCACTTT. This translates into CASSSEGSGTPLHF.

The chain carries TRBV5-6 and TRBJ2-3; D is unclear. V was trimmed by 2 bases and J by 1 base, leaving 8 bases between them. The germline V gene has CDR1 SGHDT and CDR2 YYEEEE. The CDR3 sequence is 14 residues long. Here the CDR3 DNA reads TGTGCCAGCAGCTTAGAGGTCGGCACAGATACGCAGTATTTT. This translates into CASSLEVGTDTQYF.

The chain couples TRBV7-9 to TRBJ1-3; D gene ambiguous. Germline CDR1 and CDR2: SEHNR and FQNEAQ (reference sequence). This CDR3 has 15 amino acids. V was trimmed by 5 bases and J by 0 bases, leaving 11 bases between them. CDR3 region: CASSLVGDSGNTIYF. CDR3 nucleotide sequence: TGTGCCAGCAGCCTAGTGGGAGACTCTGGAAACACCATATATTTT.

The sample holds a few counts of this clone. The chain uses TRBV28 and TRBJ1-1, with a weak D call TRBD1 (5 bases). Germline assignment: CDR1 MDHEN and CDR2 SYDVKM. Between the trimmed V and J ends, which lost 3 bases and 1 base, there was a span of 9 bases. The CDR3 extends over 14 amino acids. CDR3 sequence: CASSLGGKNTEAFF. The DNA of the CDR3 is TGTGCCAGCAGTTTGGGGGGGAAGAACACTGAAGCTTTCTTT.

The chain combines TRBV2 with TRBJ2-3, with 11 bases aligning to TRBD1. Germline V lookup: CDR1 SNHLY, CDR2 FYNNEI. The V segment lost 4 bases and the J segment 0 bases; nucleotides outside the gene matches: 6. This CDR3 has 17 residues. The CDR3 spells CASSGPRTGGSTDTQYF. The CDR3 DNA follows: TGTGCCAGCAGTGGTCCCCGGACAGGGGGCAGCACAGATACGCAGTATTTT.

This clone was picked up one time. This CDR3 is CASSTPGGSTDTQYF. The CDR3 DNA follows: TGTGCCAGCAGCACCCCGGGGGGTTCCACAGATACGCAGTATTTT. The chain employs TRBV7-6 and TRBJ2-3, with TRBD2 identical over 7 bases. Germline V gives CDR1 SGHVS, CDR2 FNYEAQ. The CDR3 loop spans 15 amino acids. V lost 5 bases and J lost 2; bases outside the gene matches: 7.

The CDR3 DNA follows: TGTGCCAGCAGCGAGGGGCCGGGACACTTGAACTACGAGCAGTACTTC. Its translation is CASSEGPGHLNYEQYF. The chain links TRBV9 to TRBJ2-7, with D perhaps matching TRBD1 (6 bases). V lost 3 bases to trimming and J lost 3 bases, with 19 bases between them. Germline values: CDR1 SGDLS, CDR2 YYNGEE. This CDR3 is 16 amino acids long.